This T cell receptor (beta chain) was identified in a study of cytomegalovirus exposure and HLA in healthy donors. The CDR3 is made up of 13 amino acids. CDR1 SQVTM and CDR2 ANQGSEA come from the germline V gene. Trimming cost V 3 bases and J 6 bases; bases outside gene matches: 5. PCR amplification relied on 60 Vbeta primers (plus 13 Jbeta primers). Produced via immunoSEQ multiplex PCR; TCRdb's table is partial and in-frame only. The table shows approximately 100,000 clones, with over 75% occurring only once. This TCR was sampled from a man aged 60 to 75 in good health and CMV-seronegative. The rearrangement links TRBV29-1 to TRBJ1-1; 9 bases are shared with TRBD1. The sequenced sample was PBMCs. CDR3 DNA sequence: TGCAGCGTTGAGCACAGGGGGCTAGCTGAAGCTTTCTTT. Its translation: CSVEHRGLAEAFF.